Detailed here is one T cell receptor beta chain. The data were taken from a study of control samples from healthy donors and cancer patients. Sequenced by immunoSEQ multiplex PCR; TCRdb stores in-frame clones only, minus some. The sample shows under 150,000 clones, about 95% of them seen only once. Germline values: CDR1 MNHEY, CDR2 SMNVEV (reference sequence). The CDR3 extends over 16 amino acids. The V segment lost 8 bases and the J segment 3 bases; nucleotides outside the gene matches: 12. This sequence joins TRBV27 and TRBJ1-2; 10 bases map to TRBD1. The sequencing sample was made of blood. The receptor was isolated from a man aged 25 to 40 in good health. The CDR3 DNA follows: TGTGCCAGCGCAAGGGGACAGGGGAGATTATACTATGGCTACACCTTC. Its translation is CASARGQGRLYYGYTF.